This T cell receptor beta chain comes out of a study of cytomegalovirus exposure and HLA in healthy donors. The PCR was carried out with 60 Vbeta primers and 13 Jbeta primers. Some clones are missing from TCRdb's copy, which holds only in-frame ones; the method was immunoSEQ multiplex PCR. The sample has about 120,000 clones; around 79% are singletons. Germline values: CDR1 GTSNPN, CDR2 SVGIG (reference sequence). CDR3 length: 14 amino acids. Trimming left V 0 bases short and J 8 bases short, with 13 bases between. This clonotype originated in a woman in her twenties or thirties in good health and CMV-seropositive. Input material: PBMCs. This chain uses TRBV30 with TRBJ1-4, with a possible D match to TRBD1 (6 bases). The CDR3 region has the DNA TGTGCCTGGAGTGTAGGGGGGGAGAAAGAAAAACTGTTTTTT. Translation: CAWSVGGEKEKLFF.